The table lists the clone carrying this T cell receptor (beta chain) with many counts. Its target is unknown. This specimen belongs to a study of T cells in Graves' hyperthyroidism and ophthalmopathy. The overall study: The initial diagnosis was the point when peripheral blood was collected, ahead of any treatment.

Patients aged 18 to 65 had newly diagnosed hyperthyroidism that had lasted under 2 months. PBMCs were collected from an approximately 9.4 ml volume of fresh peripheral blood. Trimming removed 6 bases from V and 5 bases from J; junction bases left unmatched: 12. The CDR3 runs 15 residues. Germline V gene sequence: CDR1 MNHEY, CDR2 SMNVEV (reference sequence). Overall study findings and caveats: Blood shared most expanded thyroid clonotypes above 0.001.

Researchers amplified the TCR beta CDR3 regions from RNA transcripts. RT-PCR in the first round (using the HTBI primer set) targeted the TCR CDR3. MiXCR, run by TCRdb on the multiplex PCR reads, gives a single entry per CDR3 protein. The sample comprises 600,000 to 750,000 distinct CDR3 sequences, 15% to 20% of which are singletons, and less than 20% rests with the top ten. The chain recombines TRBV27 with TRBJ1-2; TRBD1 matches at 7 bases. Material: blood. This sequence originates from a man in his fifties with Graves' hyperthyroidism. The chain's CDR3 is CASSTLGTAFYGYTF. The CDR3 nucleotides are TGTGCCAGCAGCACCCTGGGGACAGCTTTTTATGGCTACACCTTC.